These 27 T cell receptor beta chains were all obtained from the same sample, sequenced in a study of T cells in Graves' hyperthyroidism and ophthalmopathy. Researchers amplified the TCR beta CDR3 regions from RNA transcripts. The TCR CDR3 was amplified in a first-round RT-PCR using the HTBI primer set. TCRdb itself ran the multiplex PCR reads through MiXCR, one entry per CDR3 protein. The profile shows over 350,000 distinct CDR3 sequences, around 15% of them singletons. The sequenced sample was blood. These receptors all stem from a man aged 45-65 years with Graves' ophthalmopathy.

At least ten counts were recorded for this clonotype. This chain uses TRBV3-1 with TRBJ2-1; 11 nucleotides agree with TRBD2. Germline trimming cut 0 bases from V and 4 bases from J; bases unmatched to any gene: 5. Germline assignment: CDR1 LGHDT and CDR2 YNNKEL (reference sequence). CDR3 length equals 17 residues. In DNA form, the CDR3 reads TGTGCCAGCAGCCAAGATCTAGCGGGAGGTGGGTACAATGAGCAGTTCTTC. It specifies CASSQDLAGGGYNEQFF.

Ten or more counts support this clonotype. The rearrangement uses TRBV7-8 and TRBJ2-7; 7 bases line up with TRBD1. This CDR3 is built from 15 residues. Germline V gives CDR1 SGHVS, CDR2 FQNEAQ. J lost 3 bases, V lost 2 bases, and 7 bases had no gene match. The CDR3 is CASSLRGTANYEQYF. CDR3 coding DNA: TGTGCCAGCAGCTTAAGGGGGACAGCCAACTACGAGCAGTACTTC.

This clonotype showed up many times. The chain couples TRBV20-1 to TRBJ2-1; maybe TRBD1 (5 bases). V lost 6 bases, J lost 9 bases, and 18 bases lay in between. Germline V CDR1 and CDR2: DFQATT, SNEGSKA (reference sequence). This CDR3 is built from 13 residues. The CDR3 coding sequence is TGCAGTGCCGAAAAACGCTACAGGATTGAGCAGTTCTTC. It translates to CSAEKRYRIEQFF.

Ten or more counts support this clonotype. The V call is TRBV5-6, the J call TRBJ2-3; 9 bases agree with TRBD2. The length of the CDR3 is 16 residues. Germline lookup yields CDR1 SGHDT and CDR2 YYEEEE. With 0 bases clipped from V and 5 bases from J, the junction kept 7 bases outside the gene matches. The CDR3 loop reads CASSLVLAGNGDTQYF. The CDR3 DNA reads as TGTGCCAGCAGCTTGGTTCTAGCGGGAAATGGAGATACGCAGTATTTT.

The chain uses TRBV4-1 and TRBJ2-4, with D perhaps TRBD1 or TRBD2 (5 bases each). This CDR3 has 17 amino acids. Between the trimmed V and J ends, which lost 4 bases and 0 bases, there was a span of 16 bases. Germline V gene lookup returns CDR1 MGHRA and CDR2 YSYEKL. The CDR3 DNA reads TGCGCCAGCAGCCGGACCGAGAGGGACCTAGCCAAAAACATTCAGTACTTC. Protein product: CASSRTERDLAKNIQYF.

The rearrangement joins TRBV9 to TRBJ2-3, with 7 nucleotides matching TRBD1. The germline V gene encodes CDR1 SGDLS and CDR2 YYNGEE. This CDR3 region has 15 residues. J lost 10 bases, V lost 3 bases, and 14 bases had no gene match. This CDR3 reads CASSEHWTGRFAQYF. For the CDR3, the DNA is TGTGCCAGCAGCGAGCATTGGACAGGCAGATTTGCGCAGTATTTT.

This chain joins TRBV27 and TRBJ1-2; 9 nucleotides align to TRBD1. Losses at the gene ends were 5 bases for V and 8 bases for J; bases not matched to a gene: 12. Germline V gene lookup returns CDR1 MNHEY and CDR2 SMNVEV (reference sequence). This CDR3 spans 15 amino acids. The CDR3 bases are TGTGCCAGCAGTCCGCGGACAGGGGCCGCGCTCGGCTACACCTTC. It is translated as CASSPRTGAALGYTF.

There are many counts of this clonotype. The chain joins TRBV10-3 to TRBJ2-1, with D tentatively TRBD2 (6 bases). The CDR3 loop spans 15 amino acids. The V end was cut by 2 bases, the J end by 7 bases, with 15 bases between. Germline values: CDR1 ENHRY, CDR2 SYGVKD. The CDR3 nucleotides are TGTGCCATCAGTGAGGATTCGGGAGTAGTAAATGAGCAGTTCTTC. This translates into CAISEDSGVVNEQFF.

Comments on this clonotype: Given a much more abundant clone one base away, this may be a read error. The chain links TRBV9 to TRBJ1-2; D remains unclear. The CDR3 is 12 residues long. The germline V gene encodes CDR1 SGDLS and CDR2 YYNGEE. This CDR3 reads CAGSGANYGYTF. The CDR3 region has the DNA TGTGCCGGCAGCGGAGCGAACTATGGCTACACCTTC.

Ten or more counts support this clonotype. The V gene is TRBV5-8, the J gene TRBJ1-2; TRBD1 might be the D (5 bases). This CDR3 is 15 amino acids long. Trimming pared 0 bases from V and 5 bases from J, leaving 14 bases between. CDR1 is SGHTS and CDR2 is YDEGEE in the germline V gene. The CDR3 DNA reads as TGTGCCAGCAGCTTGGCCTCAGGGAATGGGTATGGCTACACCTTC. It yields the protein CASSLASGNGYGYTF.

This clonotype was picked up a small number of times. The chain combines TRBV14 with TRBJ2-5, with 7 bases fitting TRBD1. The CDR3 extends over 18 amino acids. The germline V gene has CDR1 SGHDN and CDR2 FVKESK. V lost 0 bases, J lost 1 base, and 11 bases stayed unmatched. The CDR3, as DNA: TGTGCCAGCAGCCAAGACTCCCGGGACAGCAACTCCCAAGAGACCCAGTACTTC. Translating gives CASSQDSRDSNSQETQYF.

This clonotype was detected ten times or more. CDR3 DNA sequence: TGTGCCAGCAGCCAGCTAGCGGGAGGGTACAATGAGCAGTTCTTC. It codes for CASSQLAGGYNEQFF. This chain uses TRBV3-1 with TRBJ2-1, with 12 bases identical to TRBD2. CDR1 LGHDT and CDR2 YNNKEL come from the germline V gene (reference sequence). CDR3 size: 15 residues. V gave up 3 bases and J gave up 4 bases; unmatched junction bases: 1.

This clonotype was found many times. The chain has TRBV18 and TRBJ1-1; D is unresolved. The germline CDR1 and CDR2 sequences are KGHSH and LQKENI. Trimming stripped 1 base from V and 0 bases from J, with 12 bases between. The CDR3 consists of 16 residues. The CDR3: CASSPLARAVNTEAFF. In DNA, the CDR3 is TGTGCCAGCTCACCACTGGCGAGGGCGGTGAACACTGAAGCTTTCTTT.

The gene calls are TRBV27 and TRBJ1-6; D remains unclear. In germline, CDR1 is MNHEY, CDR2 SMNVEV (reference sequence). Trimming removed 3 bases at V and 7 bases at J, with 10 bases between. The CDR3 runs to 14 residues. The CDR3 sequence is CASSFFGGNSPLHF. The CDR3 DNA sequence: TGTGCCAGCAGTTTCTTTGGAGGAAATTCACCCCTCCACTTT.

This clonotype was detected ten times or more. The chain combines TRBV4-1 with TRBJ2-7; 12 nucleotides agree with TRBD2. The CDR3 spans 17 residues. Germline values: CDR1 MGHRA, CDR2 YSYEKL. V was pared by 0 bases and J by 2 bases, with 5 bases of the junction left unmatched. The DNA of the CDR3 is TGCGCCAGCAGCCAAGATTGGCTAGCGGGAGGGGCCTACGAGCAGTACTTC. It yields the protein CASSQDWLAGGAYEQYF.

Concerning this clonotype: A read error may explain this, as a much larger clone is one base away. Written as DNA, the CDR3 is TGTGCCAGCAGCTTAGGTGGCAGGAACTCCCCCTACTCCTACAATGAGCAGTTCTTC. Protein: CASSLGGRNSPYSYNEQFF. The chain employs TRBV13 and TRBJ2-1; no clear D gene. V was pared by 0 bases and J by 0 bases, with 18 bases between. Germline CDR1 is PRHDT and CDR2 is FYEKMQ (reference sequence). CDR3 length: 19 residues.

This sequence joins TRBV20-1 and TRBJ2-7, with 10 nucleotides matching TRBD2. The CDR3 sequence is 12 residues long. Germline CDR1 and CDR2: DFQATT and SNEGSKA (reference sequence). The ends lost 6 bases at V and 4 bases at J; junction bases unmatched: 3. CDR3 residues: CSAGTSEYEQYF. DNA for the CDR3: TGCAGTGCCGGGACTAGCGAATACGAGCAGTACTTC.

The chain employs TRBV28 and TRBJ2-7, with D perhaps assigned TRBD1 or TRBD2 (6 bases each). V dropped 7 bases and J dropped 3 bases, with 19 bases sitting between them. The CDR3 loop spans 15 amino acids. Germline V CDR1 and CDR2: MDHEN, SYDVKM. The CDR3 sequence is CASTPAGGQDYEQYF. The CDR3 bases are TGTGCCAGCACCCCCGCCGGGGGCCAAGACTACGAGCAGTACTTC.

Many counts were recorded for this clonotype. The chain couples TRBV28 to TRBJ1-2; 8 positions agree with TRBD1. Germline values: CDR1 MDHEN, CDR2 SYDVKM. CDR3 length: 15 residues. Trimming at V came to 10 bases and at J to 4 bases, leaving 14 bases not matched to a gene. CDR3 loop: CATTPGQVTTYGYTF. CDR3 DNA: TGTGCCACTACCCCGGGACAGGTGACTACCTATGGCTACACCTTC.

This sequence joins TRBV3-1 and TRBJ2-3, with 13 positions matching TRBD2. V dropped 6 bases and J dropped 5; count of bases not matched to a gene: 8. Germline loops: CDR1 LGHDT, CDR2 YNNKEL (reference sequence). CDR3 size: 16 residues. The DNA of the CDR3 is TGTGCCAGCAGTCGAGGGTGGACTAGCGGGAGAGATACGCAGTATTTT. It encodes CASSRGWTSGRDTQYF.

This clonotype was observed at least ten times. The chain couples TRBV7-2 to TRBJ2-5, with 8 bases aligning to TRBD2. Trimming removed 5 bases from V and 6 bases from J; junction bases left unmatched: 11. The germline V gene has CDR1 SGHTA and CDR2 FQGNSA. The CDR3 is 15 residues long. In nucleotides, the CDR3 is TGTGCCAGCAGCGTAGACGGCGGGGGGACGAAGACCCAGTACTTC. This gives the protein CASSVDGGGTKTQYF.

This clonotype was seen at least ten times. The genes are TRBV20-1 and TRBJ2-7; D may be TRBD1 (6 bases). The germline V and J ends were trimmed by 6 bases and 0 bases, with 15 bases remaining between them. This CDR3 comprises 14 residues. CDR1 and CDR2 (germline): DFQATT, SNEGSKA (reference sequence). CDR3 sequence: CSAVPGQSSYEQYF. The DNA for the CDR3 is TGCAGTGCGGTCCCGGGACAAAGCTCCTACGAGCAGTACTTC.

This clonotype was counted between two and nine times. The rearrangement joins TRBV6-1 to TRBJ2-7, with TRBD1 identical over 8 bases. Germline CDR1 reads MNHNS; CDR2 reads SASEGT. This CDR3 is built from 13 residues. The V and J ends lost 6 bases and 5 bases, in that order; junction bases with no gene match: 6. The DNA of the CDR3 is TGTGCCAGCAGCCCTCCAGGGGGCAACGAGCAGTACTTC. As protein: CASSPPGGNEQYF.

V is TRBV10-3 and J is TRBJ2-3; perhaps TRBD2 as D (6 bases). CDR1 is ENHRY and CDR2 is SYGVKD in the germline V gene. Deletions cut 8 bases from V and 1 base from J, with 13 bases between. CDR3 length: 14 residues. CDR3 sequence (DNA): TGTGCCATCTCCGGCGGGGCCGGCACAGATACGCAGTATTTT. Translating gives CAISGGAGTDTQYF.

This chain connects TRBV12-3 or TRBV12-4 to TRBJ2-7, with D perhaps TRBD2 (6 bases). V lost 6 bases and J 6 bases, leaving 15 bases between the germline ends. This CDR3 comprises 13 residues. The CDR3 spells CASSVADSAEQYF. CDR3 nucleotide sequence: TGTGCCAGCAGCGTAGCGGACTCGGCCGAGCAGTACTTC.

The V call is TRBV6-1, the J call TRBJ2-5; D possibly corresponds to TRBD1 (6 bases). Deletions cut 6 bases from V and 5 bases from J, with 22 bases between. The V gene's germline CDR1 is MNHNS and CDR2 SASEGT. The CDR3 is 16 amino acids. The CDR3 sequence is CASRPGAHELTETQYF. The CDR3 coding sequence is TGTGCCAGCAGACCAGGGGCTCACGAGTTGACGGAGACCCAGTACTTC.

In its sample, this clonotype was seen a few times. This sequence joins TRBV7-9 and TRBJ2-1, with 14 bases identical to TRBD2. J gave up 10 bases and V 7 bases, and 15 bases lay outside the gene matches. The CDR3 length is 17 residues. From germline, CDR1 is SEHNR and CDR2 FQNEAQ (reference sequence). Written as DNA, the CDR3 is TGTGCCAGCATCGCGACTGCCTTGGGACTAGCGGGAGAAGAGCAGTTCTTC. This codes for CASIATALGLAGEEQFF.